This TCR beta chain was observed in a study of blood T cells in healthy people across ages. Study-level points and caveats: The study found TCR beta diversity correlated strongly with naive T cell percentage.

Through a sample-barcoded 5' primer and a J-beta primer mix, a second PCR was run for roughly 7 to 12 cycles. Tagging of each cDNA molecule was performed by a template-switch adaptor with 12 random nucleotides. Each CDR3 protein gets one entry after TCRdb re-called the 5' RACE reads with MiXCR. This sample has roughly 2 million distinct CDR3 sequences, with around 50% found just once. This CDR3 is built from 16 residues. With 8 bases removed from V and 0 bases from J, the gap between germline ends came to 17 bases. Every donor contributed roughly 10 milliliters of peripheral blood by blood draw. Concerning this clonotype: As yet, its antigen is unknown.

The sequencing input was blood. The TCR comes from a woman aged 40 to 50 in good health. J is TRBJ2-1 and V is TRBV12-3 or TRBV12-4, with a weak D call TRBD1 (6 bases). CDR3 in DNA: TGTGCCAGCCTATCGGGGTGGACAGCCTCCTACAATGAGCAGTTCTTC. Its translation is CASLSGWTASYNEQFF.